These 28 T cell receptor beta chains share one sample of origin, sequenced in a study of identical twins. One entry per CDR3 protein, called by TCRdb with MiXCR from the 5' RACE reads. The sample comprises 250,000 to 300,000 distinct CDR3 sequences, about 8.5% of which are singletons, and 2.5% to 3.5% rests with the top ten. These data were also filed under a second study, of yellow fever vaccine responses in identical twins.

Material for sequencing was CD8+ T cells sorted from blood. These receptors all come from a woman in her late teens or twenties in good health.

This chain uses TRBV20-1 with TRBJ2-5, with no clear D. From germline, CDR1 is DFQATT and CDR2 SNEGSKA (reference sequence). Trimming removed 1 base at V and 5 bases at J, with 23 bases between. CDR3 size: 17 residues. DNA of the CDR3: TGCAGTGCTAGAGCCCCCCCTGACATGCGTTGGATGGAGACCCAGTACTTC. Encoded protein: CSARAPPDMRWMETQYF.

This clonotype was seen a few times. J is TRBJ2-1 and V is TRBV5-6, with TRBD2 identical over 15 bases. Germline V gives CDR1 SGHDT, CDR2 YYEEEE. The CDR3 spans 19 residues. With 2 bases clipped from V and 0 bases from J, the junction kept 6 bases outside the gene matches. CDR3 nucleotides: TGTGCCAGCAGCTTAATCGGACTAGCGGGAGGGGGCTCCTACAATGAGCAGTTCTTC. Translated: CASSLIGLAGGGSYNEQFF. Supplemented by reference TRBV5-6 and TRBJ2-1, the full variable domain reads DAGVTQSPTHLIKTRGQQVTLRCSPKSGHDTVSWYQQALGQGPQFIFQYYEEEERQRGNFPDRFSGHQFPNYSSELNVNALLLGDSALYLCASSLIGLAGGGSYNEQFFGPGTRLTVL.

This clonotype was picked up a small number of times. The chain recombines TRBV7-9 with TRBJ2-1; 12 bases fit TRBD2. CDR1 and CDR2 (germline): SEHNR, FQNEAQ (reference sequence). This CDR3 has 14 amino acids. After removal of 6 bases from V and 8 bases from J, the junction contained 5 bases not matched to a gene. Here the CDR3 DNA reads TGTGCCAGCAGTATGACTAGCGGGGGCGATGAGCAGTTCTTC. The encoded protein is CASSMTSGGDEQFF. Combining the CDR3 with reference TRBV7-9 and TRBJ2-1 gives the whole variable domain DTGVSQNPRHKITKRGQNVTFRCDPISEHNRLYWYRQTLGQGPEFLTYFQNEAQLEKSRLLSDRFSAERPKGSFSTLEIQRTEQGDSAMYLCASSMTSGGDEQFFGPGTRLTVL.

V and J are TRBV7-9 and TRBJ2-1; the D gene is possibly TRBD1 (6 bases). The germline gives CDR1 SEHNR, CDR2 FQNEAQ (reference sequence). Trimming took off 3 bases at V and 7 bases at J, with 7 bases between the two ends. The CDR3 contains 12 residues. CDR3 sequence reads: CASSLGANEQFF. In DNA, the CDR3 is TGTGCCAGCAGCTTGGGGGCAAATGAGCAGTTCTTC.

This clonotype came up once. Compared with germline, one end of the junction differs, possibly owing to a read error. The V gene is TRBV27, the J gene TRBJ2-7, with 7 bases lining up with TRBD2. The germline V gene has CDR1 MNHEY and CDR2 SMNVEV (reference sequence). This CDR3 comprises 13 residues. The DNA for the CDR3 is TGTGCCAGCATTTTAGGGACTAACTACGAGCAGTACTTC. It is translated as CASILGTNYEQYF.

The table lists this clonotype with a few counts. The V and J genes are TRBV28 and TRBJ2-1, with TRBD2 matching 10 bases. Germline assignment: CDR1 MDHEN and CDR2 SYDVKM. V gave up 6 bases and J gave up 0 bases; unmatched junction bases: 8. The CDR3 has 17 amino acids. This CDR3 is CASRPTAGGSSYNEQFF. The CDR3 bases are TGTGCCAGCAGACCAACAGCGGGAGGGAGCTCCTACAATGAGCAGTTCTTC.

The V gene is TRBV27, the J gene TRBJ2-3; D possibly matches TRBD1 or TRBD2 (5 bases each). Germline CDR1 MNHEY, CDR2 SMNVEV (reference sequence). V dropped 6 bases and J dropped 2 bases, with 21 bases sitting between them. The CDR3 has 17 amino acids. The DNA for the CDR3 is TGTGCCAGCAGCCCCTTACCCGGGACCAGCGCCACAGATACGCAGTATTTT. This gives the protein CASSPLPGTSATDTQYF.

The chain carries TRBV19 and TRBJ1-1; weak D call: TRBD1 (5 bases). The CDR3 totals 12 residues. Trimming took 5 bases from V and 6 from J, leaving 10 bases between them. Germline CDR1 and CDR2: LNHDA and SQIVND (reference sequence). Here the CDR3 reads CASSQGSPEAFF. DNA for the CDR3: TGTGCCAGTAGTCAGGGAAGCCCTGAAGCTTTCTTT.

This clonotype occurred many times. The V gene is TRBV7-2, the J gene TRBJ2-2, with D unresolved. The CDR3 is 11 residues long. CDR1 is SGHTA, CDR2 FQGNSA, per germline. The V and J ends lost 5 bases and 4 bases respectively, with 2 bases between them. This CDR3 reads CASSPTGELFF. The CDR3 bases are TGTGCCAGCAGCCCCACCGGGGAGCTGTTTTTT.

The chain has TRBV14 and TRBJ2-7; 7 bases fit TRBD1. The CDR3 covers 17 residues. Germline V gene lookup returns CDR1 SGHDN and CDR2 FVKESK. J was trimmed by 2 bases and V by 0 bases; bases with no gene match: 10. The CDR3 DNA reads TGTGCCAGCAGCCAAGAACCCCCCTTTACAGGGGCCTACGAGCAGTACTTC. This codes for CASSQEPPFTGAYEQYF.

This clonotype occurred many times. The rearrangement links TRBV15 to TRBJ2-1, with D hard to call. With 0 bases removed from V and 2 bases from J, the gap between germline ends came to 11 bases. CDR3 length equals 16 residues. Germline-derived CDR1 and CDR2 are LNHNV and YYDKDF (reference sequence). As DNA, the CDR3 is TGTGCCACCAGCAGAGATAGTGCATCCACCTACAATGAGCAGTTCTTC. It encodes CATSRDSASTYNEQFF.

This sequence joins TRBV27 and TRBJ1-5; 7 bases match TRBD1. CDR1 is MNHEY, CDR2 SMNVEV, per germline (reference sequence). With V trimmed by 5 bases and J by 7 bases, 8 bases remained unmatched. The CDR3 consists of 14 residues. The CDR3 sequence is CASSPNDRVQPQHF. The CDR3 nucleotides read TGTGCCAGCAGTCCTAACGACAGGGTGCAGCCCCAGCATTTT.

As DNA, the CDR3 is TGCGCCAGCAGCCAAGATCTTTCCTTCCGATACGAGCAGTACTTC. Protein: CASSQDLSFRYEQYF. This chain links TRBV4-3 with TRBJ2-7; no clear D. Per the germline V gene, CDR1 is LGHNA and CDR2 is YSLEER. The V gene lost 0 bases and the J gene lost 4 bases, with 13 bases spanning the gap. The CDR3 is 15 amino acids.

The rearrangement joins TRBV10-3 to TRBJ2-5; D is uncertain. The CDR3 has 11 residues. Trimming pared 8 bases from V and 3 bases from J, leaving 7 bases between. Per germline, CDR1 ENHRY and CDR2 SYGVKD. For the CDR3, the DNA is TGTGCCATCGGCCCTAAAGAGACCCAGTACTTC. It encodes CAIGPKETQYF.

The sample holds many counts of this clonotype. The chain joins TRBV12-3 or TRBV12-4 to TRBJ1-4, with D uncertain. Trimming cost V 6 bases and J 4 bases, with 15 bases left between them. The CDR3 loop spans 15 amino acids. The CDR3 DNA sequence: TGTGCCAGCAGGCACCCACTCGAGGGTAATGAAAAACTGTTTTTT. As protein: CASRHPLEGNEKLFF.

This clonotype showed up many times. The CDR3 DNA is TGTGCCAGCAGTTGGCCCACCCTGGAGACCAACACCCCCTACGAGCAGTACTTC. It specifies CASSWPTLETNTPYEQYF. The chain carries TRBV6-5 and TRBJ2-7; D call uncertain. The CDR3 totals 18 residues. V gave up 4 bases and J gave up 2 bases, with 24 bases separating them. The germline V gene has CDR1 MNHEY and CDR2 SVGAGI.

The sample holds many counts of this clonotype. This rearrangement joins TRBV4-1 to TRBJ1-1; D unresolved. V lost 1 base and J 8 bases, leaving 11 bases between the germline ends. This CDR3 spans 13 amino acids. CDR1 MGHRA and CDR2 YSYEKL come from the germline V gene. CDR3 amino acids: CASSQVPAREAFF. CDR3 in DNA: TGCGCCAGCAGCCAAGTCCCGGCCAGGGAAGCTTTCTTT.

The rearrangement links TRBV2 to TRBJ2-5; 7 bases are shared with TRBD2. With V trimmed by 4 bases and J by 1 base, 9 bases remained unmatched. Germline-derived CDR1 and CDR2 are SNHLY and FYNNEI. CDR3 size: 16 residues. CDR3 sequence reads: CASSVLAGVPQETQYF. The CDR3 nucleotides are TGTGCCAGCAGTGTGTTGGCGGGGGTACCCCAAGAGACCCAGTACTTC.

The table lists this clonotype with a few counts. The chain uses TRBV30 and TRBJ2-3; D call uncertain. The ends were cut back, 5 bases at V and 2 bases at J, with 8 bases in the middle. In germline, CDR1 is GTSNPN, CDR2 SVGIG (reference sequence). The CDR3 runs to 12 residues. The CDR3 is CAWDDATDTQYF. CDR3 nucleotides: TGTGCCTGGGATGACGCCACAGATACGCAGTATTTT.

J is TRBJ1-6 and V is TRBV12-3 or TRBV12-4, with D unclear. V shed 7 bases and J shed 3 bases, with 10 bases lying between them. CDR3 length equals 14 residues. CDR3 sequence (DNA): TGTGCCAGCAATGACGGTCTCTATAATTCACCCCTCCACTTT. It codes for CASNDGLYNSPLHF.

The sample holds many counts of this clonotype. CDR3 sequence reads: CASSLAGGPEQFF. The DNA of the CDR3 is TGTGCCAGCAGCCTAGCGGGAGGTCCTGAGCAGTTCTTC. V and J are TRBV2 and TRBJ2-1; the match to TRBD2 covers 11 bases. The CDR3 contains 13 residues. Germline V gives CDR1 SNHLY, CDR2 FYNNEI. With V trimmed by 6 bases and J by 9 bases, 4 bases remained unmatched.

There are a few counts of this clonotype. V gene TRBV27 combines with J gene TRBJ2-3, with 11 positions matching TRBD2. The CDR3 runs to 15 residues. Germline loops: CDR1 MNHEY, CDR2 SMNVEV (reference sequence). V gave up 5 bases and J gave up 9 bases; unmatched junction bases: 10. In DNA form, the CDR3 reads TGTGCCAGCAGTCCCTTACTAGCGGGAGTAACGACGCAGTATTTT. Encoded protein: CASSPLLAGVTTQYF.

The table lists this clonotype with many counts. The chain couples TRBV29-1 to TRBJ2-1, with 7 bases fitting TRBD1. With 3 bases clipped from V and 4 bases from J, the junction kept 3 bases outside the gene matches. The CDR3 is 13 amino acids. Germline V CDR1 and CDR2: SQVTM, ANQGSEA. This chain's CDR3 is CSVESGGYNEQFF. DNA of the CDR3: TGCAGCGTTGAGTCAGGGGGATACAATGAGCAGTTCTTC.

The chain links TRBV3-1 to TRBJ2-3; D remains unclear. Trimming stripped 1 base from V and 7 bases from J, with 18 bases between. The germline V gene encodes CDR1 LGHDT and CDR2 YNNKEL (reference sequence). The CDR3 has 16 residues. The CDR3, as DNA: TGTGCCAGCAGCCAAGTTGGATCCTCGGTGTCTCATACGCAGTATTTT. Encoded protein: CASSQVGSSVSHTQYF.

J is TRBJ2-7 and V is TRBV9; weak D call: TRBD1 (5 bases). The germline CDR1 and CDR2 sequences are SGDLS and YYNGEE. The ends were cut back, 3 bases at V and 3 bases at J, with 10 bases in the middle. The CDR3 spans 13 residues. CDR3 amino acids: CASSAPQGYEQYF. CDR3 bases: TGTGCCAGCAGCGCACCCCAGGGCTACGAGCAGTACTTC. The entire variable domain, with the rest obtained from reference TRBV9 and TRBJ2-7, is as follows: DSGVTQTPKHLITATGQRVTLRCSPRSGDLSVYWYQQSLDQGLQFLIQYYNGEERAKGNILERFSAQQFPDLHSELNLSSLELGDSALYFCASSAPQGYEQYFGPGTRLTVT.

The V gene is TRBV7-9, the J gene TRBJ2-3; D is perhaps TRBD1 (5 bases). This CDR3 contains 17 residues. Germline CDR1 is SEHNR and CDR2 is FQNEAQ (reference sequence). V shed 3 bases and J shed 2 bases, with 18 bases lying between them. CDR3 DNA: TGTGCCAGCAGCTTCCCATCACAGGCAATACACACAGATACGCAGTATTTT. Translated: CASSFPSQAIHTDTQYF.

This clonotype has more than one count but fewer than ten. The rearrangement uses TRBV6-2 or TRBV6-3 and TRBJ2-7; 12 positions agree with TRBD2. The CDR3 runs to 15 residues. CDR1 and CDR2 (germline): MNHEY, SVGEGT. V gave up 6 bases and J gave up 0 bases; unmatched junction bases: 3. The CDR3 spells CASRELAGGSYEQYF. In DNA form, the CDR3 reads TGTGCCAGCAGGGAACTAGCGGGAGGCTCCTACGAGCAGTACTTC.

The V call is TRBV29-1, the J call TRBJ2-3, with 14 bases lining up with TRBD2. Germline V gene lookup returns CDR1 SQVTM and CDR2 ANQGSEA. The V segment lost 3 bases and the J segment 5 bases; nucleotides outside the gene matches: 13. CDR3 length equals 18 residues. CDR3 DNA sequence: TGCAGCGTTGAGGGACTAGCGGGAGTAGGTTGGAATATAGATACGCAGTATTTT. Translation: CSVEGLAGVGWNIDTQYF.